The clone carrying this TCR beta chain was seen more than once but under ten times. What it binds is not known. The sample originates from a study of cytotoxic CD8 clonotypes in ibrutinib-treated CLL. Overall study context: There were 11 relapsed/refractory patients and more than 14 treatment-naive patients, and around 17 were IGHV unmutated. Samples averaged about 260,000 productive templates and some 96,000 productive rearrangements.

In germline, CDR1 is SGDLS, CDR2 YYNGEE. The ends were cut back, 2 bases at V and 7 bases at J, with 12 bases in the middle. The CDR3 has 13 residues. Findings and limits, study-wide: Under treatment, the uncommon public clonotypes either contracted or remained stable.

The protocol was immunoSEQ multiplex PCR, while the TCRdb copy is restricted to in-frame clones and leaves out a portion. The sample has about 120,000 clones; approximately 58% are singletons. This receptor was taken from a human donor with chronic lymphocytic leukemia. The chain has TRBV9 and TRBJ1-2; D unclear. The specimen comprised PBMCs, sampled after 24 months of ibrutinib treatment. The CDR3 DNA reads as TGTGCCAGCAGCGTTGGCACAGAAAGTGGCTACACCTTC. Translation: CASSVGTESGYTF. The complete variable domain, with remaining parts taken from reference TRBV9 and TRBJ1-2, reads DSGVTQTPKHLITATGQRVTLRCSPRSGDLSVYWYQQSLDQGLQFLIQYYNGEERAKGNILERFSAQQFPDLHSELNLSSLELGDSALYFCASSVGTESGYTFGSGTRLTVV.